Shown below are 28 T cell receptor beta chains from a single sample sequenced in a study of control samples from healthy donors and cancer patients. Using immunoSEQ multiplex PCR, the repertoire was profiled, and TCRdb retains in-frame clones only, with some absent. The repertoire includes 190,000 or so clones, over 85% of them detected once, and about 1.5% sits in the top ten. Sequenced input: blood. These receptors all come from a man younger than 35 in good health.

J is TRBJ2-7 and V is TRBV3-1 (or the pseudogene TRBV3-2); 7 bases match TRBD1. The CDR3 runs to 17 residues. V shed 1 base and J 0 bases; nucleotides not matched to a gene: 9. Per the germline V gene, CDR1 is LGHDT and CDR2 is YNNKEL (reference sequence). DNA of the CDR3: TGTGCCAGCAGCCAAGGCAGGGGACAGTTCAGCTCCTACGAGCAGTACTTC. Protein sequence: CASSQGRGQFSSYEQYF.

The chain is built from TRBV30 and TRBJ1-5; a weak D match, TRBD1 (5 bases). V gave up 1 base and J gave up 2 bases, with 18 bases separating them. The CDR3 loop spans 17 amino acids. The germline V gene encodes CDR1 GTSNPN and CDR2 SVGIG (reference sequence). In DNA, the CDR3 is TGTGCCTGGAGTGAGGCTGTGGGGGGTGGGCGCAATCAGCCCCAGCATTTT. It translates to CAWSEAVGGGRNQPQHF.

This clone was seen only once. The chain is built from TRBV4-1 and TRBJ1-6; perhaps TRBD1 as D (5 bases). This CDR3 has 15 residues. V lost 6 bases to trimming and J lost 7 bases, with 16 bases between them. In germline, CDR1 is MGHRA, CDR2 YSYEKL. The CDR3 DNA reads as TGCGCCAGCAGAAAGGGCGGGGCAGAAAATTCACCCCTCCACTTT. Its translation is CASRKGGAENSPLHF.

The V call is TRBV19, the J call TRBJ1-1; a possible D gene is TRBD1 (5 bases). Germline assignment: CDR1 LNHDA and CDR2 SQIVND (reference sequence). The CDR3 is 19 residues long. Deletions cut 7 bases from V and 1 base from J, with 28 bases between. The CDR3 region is CASTMGDGAETTPNTEAFF. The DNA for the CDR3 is TGTGCCAGTACTATGGGGGATGGGGCTGAAACGACCCCGAACACTGAAGCTTTCTTT.

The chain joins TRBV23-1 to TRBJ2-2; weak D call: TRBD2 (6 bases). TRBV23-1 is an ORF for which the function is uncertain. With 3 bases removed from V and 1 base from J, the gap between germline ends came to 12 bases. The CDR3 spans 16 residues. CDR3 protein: CASSHSPGVNTGELFF. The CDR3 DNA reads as TGCGCCAGCAGTCATTCCCCGGGGGTGAACACCGGGGAGCTGTTTTTT.

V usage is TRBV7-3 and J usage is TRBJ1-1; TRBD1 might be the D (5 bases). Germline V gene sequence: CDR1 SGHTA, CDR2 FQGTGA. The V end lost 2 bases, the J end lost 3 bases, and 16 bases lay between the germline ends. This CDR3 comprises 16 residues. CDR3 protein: CASSLSGHPRDTEAFF. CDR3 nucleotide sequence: TGTGCCAGCAGCTTATCAGGGCACCCGCGGGACACTGAAGCTTTCTTT.

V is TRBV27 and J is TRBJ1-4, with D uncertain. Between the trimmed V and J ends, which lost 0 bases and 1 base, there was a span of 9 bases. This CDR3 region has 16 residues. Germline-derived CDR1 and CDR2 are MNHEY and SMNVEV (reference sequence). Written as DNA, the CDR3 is TGTGCCAGCAGTTTATCGTACGGGTTAACTAATGAAAAACTGTTTTTT. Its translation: CASSLSYGLTNEKLFF.

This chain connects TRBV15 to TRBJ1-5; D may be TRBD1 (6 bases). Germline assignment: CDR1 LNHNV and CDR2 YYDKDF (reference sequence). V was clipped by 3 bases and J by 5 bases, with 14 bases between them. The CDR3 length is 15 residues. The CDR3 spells CATSRESRGYQPQHF. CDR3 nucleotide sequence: TGTGCCACCAGCAGGGAAAGCAGGGGATATCAGCCCCAGCATTTT.

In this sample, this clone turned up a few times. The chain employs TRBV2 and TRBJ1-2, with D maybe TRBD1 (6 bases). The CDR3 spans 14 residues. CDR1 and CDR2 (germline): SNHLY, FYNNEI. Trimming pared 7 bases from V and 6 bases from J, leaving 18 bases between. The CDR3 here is CASIPVFSGDGYTF. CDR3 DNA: TGTGCCAGCATCCCCGTTTTTTCAGGGGATGGCTACACCTTC.

The CDR3 sequence is CASRATGTRAEKLFF. CDR3 nucleotides: TGTGCCAGTAGAGCCACAGGGACGAGAGCTGAAAAACTGTTTTTT. The chain has TRBV19 and TRBJ1-4, with D perhaps TRBD1 (6 bases). The CDR3 is 15 residues long. V was trimmed by 6 bases and J by 7 bases, leaving 18 bases between them. Germline V CDR1 and CDR2: LNHDA, SQIVND (reference sequence).

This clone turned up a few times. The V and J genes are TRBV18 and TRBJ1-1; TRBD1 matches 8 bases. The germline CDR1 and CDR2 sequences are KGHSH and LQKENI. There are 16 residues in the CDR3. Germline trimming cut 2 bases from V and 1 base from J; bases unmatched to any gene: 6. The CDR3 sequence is CASSPRQDRANTEAFF. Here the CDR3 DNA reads TGTGCCAGCTCACCAAGACAGGACAGGGCGAACACTGAAGCTTTCTTT.

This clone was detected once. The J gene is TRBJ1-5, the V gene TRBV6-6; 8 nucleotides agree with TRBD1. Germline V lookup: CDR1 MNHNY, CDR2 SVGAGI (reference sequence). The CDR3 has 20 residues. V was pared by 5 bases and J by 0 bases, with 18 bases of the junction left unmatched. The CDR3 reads CASSLFPGQVTPYSNQPQHF. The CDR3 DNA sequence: TGTGCCAGCAGTCTATTTCCGGGACAGGTCACCCCATATAGCAATCAGCCCCAGCATTTT.

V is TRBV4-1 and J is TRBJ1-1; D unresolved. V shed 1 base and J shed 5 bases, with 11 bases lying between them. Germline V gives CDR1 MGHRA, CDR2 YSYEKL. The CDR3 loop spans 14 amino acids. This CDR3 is CASSQGTRGTEAFF. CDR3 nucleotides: TGCGCCAGCAGCCAAGGGACCCGAGGGACTGAAGCTTTCTTT.

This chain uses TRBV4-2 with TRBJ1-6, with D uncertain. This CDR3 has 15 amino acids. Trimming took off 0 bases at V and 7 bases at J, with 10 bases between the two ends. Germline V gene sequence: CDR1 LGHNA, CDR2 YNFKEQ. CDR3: CASSQDRTGNSPLHF. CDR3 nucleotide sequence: TGTGCCAGCAGCCAAGATCGAACGGGCAATTCACCCCTCCACTTT.

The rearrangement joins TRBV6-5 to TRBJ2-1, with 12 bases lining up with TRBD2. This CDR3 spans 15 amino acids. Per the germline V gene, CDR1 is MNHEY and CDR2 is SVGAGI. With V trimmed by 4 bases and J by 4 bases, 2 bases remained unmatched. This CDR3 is CASSFTSGGYNEQFF. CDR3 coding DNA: TGTGCCAGCAGTTTTACTAGCGGGGGGTACAATGAGCAGTTCTTC.

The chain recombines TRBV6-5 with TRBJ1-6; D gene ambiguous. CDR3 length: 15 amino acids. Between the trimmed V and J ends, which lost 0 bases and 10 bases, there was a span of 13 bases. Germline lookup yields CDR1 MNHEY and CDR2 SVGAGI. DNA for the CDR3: TGTGCCAGCAGTTACTCGACCGCGATACGCTCACCCCTCCACTTT. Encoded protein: CASSYSTAIRSPLHF.

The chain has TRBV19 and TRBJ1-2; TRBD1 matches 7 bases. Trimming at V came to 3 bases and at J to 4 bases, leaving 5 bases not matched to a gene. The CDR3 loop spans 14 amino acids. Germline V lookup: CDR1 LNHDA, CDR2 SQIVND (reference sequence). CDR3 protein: CASSIGWDSYGYTF. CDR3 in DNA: TGTGCCAGTAGTATTGGGTGGGACAGCTATGGCTACACCTTC.

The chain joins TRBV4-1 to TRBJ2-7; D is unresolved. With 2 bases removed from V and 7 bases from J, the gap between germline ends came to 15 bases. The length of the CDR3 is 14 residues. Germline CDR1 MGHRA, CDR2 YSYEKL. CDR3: CASSQKANPREQYF. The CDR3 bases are TGCGCCAGCAGCCAAAAGGCCAATCCCAGGGAGCAGTACTTC.

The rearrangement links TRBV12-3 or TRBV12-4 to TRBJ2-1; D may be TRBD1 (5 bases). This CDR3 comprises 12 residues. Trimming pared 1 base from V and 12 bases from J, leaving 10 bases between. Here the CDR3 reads CASSLVLTGQFF. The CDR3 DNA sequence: TGTGCCAGCAGTTTAGTCTTAACAGGGCAGTTCTTC.

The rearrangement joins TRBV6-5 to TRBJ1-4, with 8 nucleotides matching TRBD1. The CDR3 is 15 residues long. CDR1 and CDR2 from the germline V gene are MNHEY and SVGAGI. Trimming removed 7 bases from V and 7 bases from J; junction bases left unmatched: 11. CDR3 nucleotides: TGTGCCAGCACGGCAGGGGGCGCGGGCGGTGAAAAACTGTTTTTT. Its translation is CASTAGGAGGEKLFF.

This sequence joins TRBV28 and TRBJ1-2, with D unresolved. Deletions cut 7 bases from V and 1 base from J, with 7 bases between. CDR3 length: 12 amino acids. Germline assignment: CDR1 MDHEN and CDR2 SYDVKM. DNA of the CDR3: TGTGCCAGCATGAAGCTTAACTATGGCTACACCTTC. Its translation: CASMKLNYGYTF.

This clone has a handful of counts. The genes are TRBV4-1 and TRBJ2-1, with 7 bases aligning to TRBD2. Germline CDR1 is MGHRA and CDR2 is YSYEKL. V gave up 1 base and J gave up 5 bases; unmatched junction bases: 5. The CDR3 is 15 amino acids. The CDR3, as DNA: TGCGCCAGCAGCCAAGCGGGGGGACCACACAATGAGCAGTTCTTC. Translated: CASSQAGGPHNEQFF.

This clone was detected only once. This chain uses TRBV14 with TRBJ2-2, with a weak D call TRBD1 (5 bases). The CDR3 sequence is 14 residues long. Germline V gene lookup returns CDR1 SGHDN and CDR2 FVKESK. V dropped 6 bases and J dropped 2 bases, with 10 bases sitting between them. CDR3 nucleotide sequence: TGTGCCAGCAGACCTCAGGGAAACACCGGGGAGCTGTTTTTT. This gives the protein CASRPQGNTGELFF.

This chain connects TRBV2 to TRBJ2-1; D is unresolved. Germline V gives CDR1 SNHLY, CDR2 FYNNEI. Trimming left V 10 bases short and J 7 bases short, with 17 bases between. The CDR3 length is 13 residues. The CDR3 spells CATSLAALNEQFF. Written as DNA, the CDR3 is TGTGCCACCTCTTTAGCTGCCCTTAATGAGCAGTTCTTC.

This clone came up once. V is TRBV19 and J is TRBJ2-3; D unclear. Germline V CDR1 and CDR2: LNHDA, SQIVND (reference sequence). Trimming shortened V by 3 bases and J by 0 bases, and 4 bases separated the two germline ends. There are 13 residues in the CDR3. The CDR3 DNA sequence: TGTGCCAGTAGTATCAAGAGCACAGATACGCAGTATTTT. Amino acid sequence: CASSIKSTDTQYF.

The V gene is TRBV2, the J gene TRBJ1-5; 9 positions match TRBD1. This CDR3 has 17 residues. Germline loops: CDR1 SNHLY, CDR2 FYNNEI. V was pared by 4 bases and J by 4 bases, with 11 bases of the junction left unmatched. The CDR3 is CASSGENPGQGNQPQHF. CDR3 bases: TGTGCCAGCAGTGGCGAGAACCCGGGACAGGGAAATCAGCCCCAGCATTTT.

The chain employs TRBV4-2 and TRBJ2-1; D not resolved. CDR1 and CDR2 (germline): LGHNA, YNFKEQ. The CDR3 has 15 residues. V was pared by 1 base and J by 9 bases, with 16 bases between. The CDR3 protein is CASSQAIGWSREQFF. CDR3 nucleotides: TGTGCCAGCAGCCAAGCTATTGGGTGGTCTCGTGAGCAGTTCTTC.

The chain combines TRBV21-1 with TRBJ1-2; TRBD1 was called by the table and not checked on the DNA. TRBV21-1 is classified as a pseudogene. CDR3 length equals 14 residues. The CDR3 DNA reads TGTGCCAGCAGCAAAGTCAAGGGGCCCTATGGCTACACCTTC. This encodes CASSKVKGPYGYTF.